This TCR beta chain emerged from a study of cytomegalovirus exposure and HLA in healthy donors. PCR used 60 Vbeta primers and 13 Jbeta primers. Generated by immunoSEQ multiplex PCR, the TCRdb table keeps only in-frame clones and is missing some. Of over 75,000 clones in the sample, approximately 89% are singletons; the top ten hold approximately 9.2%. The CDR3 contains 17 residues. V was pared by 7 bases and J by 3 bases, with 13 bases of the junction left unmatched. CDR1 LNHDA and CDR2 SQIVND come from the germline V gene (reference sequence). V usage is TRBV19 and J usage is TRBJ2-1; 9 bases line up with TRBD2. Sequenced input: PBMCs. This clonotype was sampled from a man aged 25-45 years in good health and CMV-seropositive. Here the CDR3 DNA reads TGTGCCAGTATTAGCGATAGCGGGAGTTCGCACTACAATGAGCAGTTCTTC. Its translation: CASISDSGSSHYNEQFF. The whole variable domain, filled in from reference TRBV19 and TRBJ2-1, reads DGGITQSPKYLFRKEGQNVTLSCEQNLNHDAMYWYRQDPGQGLRLIYYSQIVNDFQKGDIAEGYSVSREKKESFPLTVTSAQKNPTAFYLCASISDSGSSHYNEQFFGPGTRLTVL.